These 28 T cell receptor beta chains share one sample of origin, sequenced in a study of Graves' ophthalmopathy and Graves' hyperthyroidism. Researchers took RNA transcripts and amplified TCR beta CDR3 regions from them. In the first round, RT-PCR was carried out with HTBI primers, and a multiplex PCR formed the second round. A single record per CDR3 protein comes from TCRdb applying MiXCR to the multiplex PCR reads. The sample comprises fewer than 650,000 distinct CDR3 sequences, around a fifth of which are singletons, and 7.1% rests with the top ten. The sequenced sample consisted of peripheral blood. These receptors were taken from a woman under 30 with stable Graves' hyperthyroidism. Some clones in this sample may be carry-over from other donors' samples.

This rearrangement joins TRBV27 to TRBJ2-7, with D tentatively TRBD1 (6 bases). Trimming left V 8 bases short and J 7 bases short, with 24 bases between. This CDR3 spans 15 amino acids. Germline CDR1 MNHEY, CDR2 SMNVEV (reference sequence). CDR3 sequence: CASQHHPGHPLEQYF. DNA for the CDR3: TGTGCCAGCCAACACCATCCGGGACATCCCTTGGAGCAGTACTTC.

There are a few counts of this clonotype. CDR3 region: CAYAQGLAGVETQYF. DNA of the CDR3: TGTGCCTACGCCCAGGGACTAGCGGGGGTGGAGACCCAGTACTTC. The genes are TRBV30 and TRBJ2-5; 14 positions match TRBD2. Germline V CDR1 and CDR2: GTSNPN, SVGIG (reference sequence). The CDR3 extends over 15 amino acids. The ends lost 7 bases at V and 5 bases at J; junction bases unmatched: 9.

The sample holds many counts of this clonotype. The V call is TRBV12-3 or TRBV12-4, the J call TRBJ1-5, with D possibly matching TRBD1 (6 bases). The CDR3 is 14 amino acids. V dropped 6 bases and J dropped 5 bases, with 14 bases sitting between them. CDR3 bases: TGTGCCAGCAGCCGAACAGGGATGGATCAGCCCCAGCATTTT. This encodes CASSRTGMDQPQHF.

The sample holds many counts of this clonotype. The chain uses TRBV5-5 and TRBJ2-5; D may be TRBD1 (5 bases). The germline V gene encodes CDR1 SGHKS and CDR2 YYEKEE (reference sequence). This CDR3 comprises 14 residues. Trimming left V 0 bases short and J 5 bases short, with 11 bases between. Written as DNA, the CDR3 is TGTGCCAGCAGCTTGGGACAGATAAGTGAGACCCAGTACTTC. As protein: CASSLGQISETQYF.

The V gene is TRBV6-1, the J gene TRBJ1-2; unclear D gene. Trimming took off 6 bases at V and 3 bases at J, with 11 bases between the two ends. Germline V gene lookup returns CDR1 MNHNS and CDR2 SASEGT. This CDR3 spans 13 amino acids. The CDR3 sequence: CASREGRHYGYTF. In DNA, the CDR3 is TGTGCCAGCAGGGAGGGCCGGCACTATGGCTACACCTTC.

This clonotype was observed many times. The chain recombines TRBV27 with TRBJ1-2; perhaps TRBD1 as D (6 bases). The V and J ends lost 5 bases and 6 bases respectively, with 16 bases between them. Per germline, CDR1 MNHEY and CDR2 SMNVEV (reference sequence). The CDR3 spans 14 residues. The CDR3 reads CASSRTGSIHGYTF. CDR3 nucleotides: TGTGCCAGCAGTCGTACAGGGAGTATTCATGGCTACACCTTC.

The rearrangement links TRBV19 to TRBJ1-2; D possibly corresponds to TRBD1 (5 bases). Germline CDR1 reads LNHDA; CDR2 reads SQIVND (reference sequence). This CDR3 is 14 amino acids long. Trimming stripped 10 bases from V and 2 bases from J, with 17 bases between. CDR3 region: CATSPGRVNYGYTF. The CDR3 nucleotides are TGTGCCACTTCACCGGGACGGGTGAACTATGGCTACACCTTC.

This clonotype was recorded at least ten times. The V call is TRBV4-2, the J call TRBJ1-5; no reliable D call. Germline loops: CDR1 LGHNA, CDR2 YNFKEQ. The CDR3 totals 13 residues. Trimming cost V 7 bases and J 5 bases, with 12 bases left between them. CDR3 sequence (DNA): TGTGCCAGCAATGATCGGCCGGATCAGCCCCAGCATTTT. Protein product: CASNDRPDQPQHF.

On this clonotype itself: No conserved phenylalanine or tryptophan ends this CDR3, so it is likely a read error. This chain connects TRBV6-1 to TRBJ2-2, with TRBD1 matching 9 bases. CDR1 MNHNS and CDR2 SASEGT come from the germline V gene. This CDR3 contains 15 residues. The CDR3 is CARSLTTGGPGELFL. CDR3 bases: TGTGCCCGCAGTCTAACCACAGGGGGCCCCGGGGAGCTGTTTTTG.

The chain has TRBV5-8 and TRBJ1-2; no definite D call. CDR1 is SGHTS and CDR2 is YDEGEE in the germline V gene. V was pared by 4 bases and J by 8 bases, with 15 bases between. The CDR3 loop spans 13 amino acids. This CDR3 is CASSTRAKGGYTF. The CDR3 nucleotides read TGTGCCAGCAGCACCCGGGCCAAGGGCGGCTACACCTTC.

This clonotype appeared many times. The rearrangement links TRBV27 to TRBJ2-2; the match to TRBD2 covers 9 bases. V lost 5 bases, J lost 7 bases, and 11 bases stayed unmatched. CDR1 and CDR2 from the germline V gene are MNHEY and SMNVEV (reference sequence). The CDR3 loop spans 16 amino acids. CDR3 nucleotide sequence: TGTGCCAGCAGTCACAGCGGGAGGACGGCCGGCGGGGAGCTGTTTTTT. Protein sequence: CASSHSGRTAGGELFF.

This chain uses TRBV10-3 with TRBJ1-1; 8 bases match TRBD1. CDR1 is ENHRY and CDR2 is SYGVKD in the germline V gene. V was pared by 8 bases and J by 1 base, with 3 bases of the junction left unmatched. The CDR3 length is 13 residues. The CDR3 DNA sequence: TGTGCCATCGGGGGGACAGGGAACACTGAAGCTTTCTTT. It codes for CAIGGTGNTEAFF.

This clonotype was counted many times. J is TRBJ2-5 and V is TRBV20-1, with TRBD2 identical over 9 bases. V shed 8 bases and J 3 bases; nucleotides not matched to a gene: 7. Germline V lookup: CDR1 DFQATT, CDR2 SNEGSKA (reference sequence). The CDR3 sequence is 13 residues long. This CDR3 reads CSIRPSGEETQYF. Here the CDR3 DNA reads TGCAGTATTCGACCTAGCGGGGAAGAGACCCAGTACTTC.

This clonotype was seen repeatedly, ten times or more. The V gene is TRBV2, the J gene TRBJ1-5, with a weak D call TRBD1 (6 bases). The CDR3 runs 15 residues. Germline V gene sequence: CDR1 SNHLY, CDR2 FYNNEI. Trimming left V 2 bases short and J 1 base short, with 9 bases between. Here the CDR3 DNA reads TGTGCCAGCAGTGAATTTAGGGGGAGCAATCAGCCCCAGCATTTT. Translation: CASSEFRGSNQPQHF.

This clonotype showed up many times. The CDR3 DNA follows: TGCAGTGCTCCATTGGCGGGAGGGGGCTACGAGCAGTACTTC. Its protein is CSAPLAGGGYEQYF. The chain recombines TRBV20-1 with TRBJ2-7, with 9 bases identical to TRBD2. There are 14 residues in the CDR3. V lost 5 bases, J lost 3 bases, and 8 bases stayed unmatched. Germline loops: CDR1 DFQATT, CDR2 SNEGSKA (reference sequence).

The chain carries TRBV3-1 and TRBJ2-2; D might be TRBD2 (7 bases). V lost 3 bases to trimming and J lost 1 base, with 18 bases between them. Germline V gives CDR1 LGHDT, CDR2 YNNKEL (reference sequence). CDR3 length: 18 residues. CDR3 sequence (DNA): TGTGCCAGCAGCCATCCGTGGCGCGGGGGCCAGAACACCGGGGAGCTGTTTTTT. It translates to CASSHPWRGGQNTGELFF. The complete variable domain, with remaining parts taken from reference TRBV3-1 and TRBJ2-2, reads DTAVSQTPKYLVTQMGNDKSIKCEQNLGHDTMYWYKQDSKKFLKIMFSYNNKELIINETVPNRFSPKSPDKAHLNLHINSLELGDSAVYFCASSHPWRGGQNTGELFFGEGSRLTVL.

This clonotype was picked up many times. The J gene is TRBJ1-2, the V gene TRBV30; no firm D call. CDR1 is GTSNPN, CDR2 SVGIG, per germline (reference sequence). The CDR3 loop spans 13 amino acids. Deletions cut 2 bases from V and 4 bases from J, with 11 bases between. The CDR3: CAWSSTVLYGYTF. CDR3 nucleotides: TGTGCCTGGAGTTCAACAGTTCTCTATGGCTACACCTTC. Complete variable domain (other parts from reference TRBV30 and TRBJ1-2): SQTIHQWPATLVQPVGSPLSLECTVEGTSNPNLYWYRQAAGRGLQLLFYSVGIGQISSEVPQNLSASRPQDRQFILSSKKLLLSDSGFYLCAWSSTVLYGYTFGSGTRLTVV.

The chain has TRBV20-1 and TRBJ2-7; D remains unclear. The CDR3 runs to 14 residues. Trimming left V 0 bases short and J 3 bases short, with 12 bases between. The germline gives CDR1 DFQATT, CDR2 SNEGSKA (reference sequence). The CDR3 protein is CSARDGAVDYEQYF. For the CDR3, the DNA is TGCAGTGCTAGAGATGGTGCGGTCGACTACGAGCAGTACTTC.

This clonotype was found a few times. The chain uses TRBV6-1 and TRBJ1-5; 9 bases match TRBD1. CDR1 is MNHNS, CDR2 SASEGT, per germline. J gave up 4 bases and V 8 bases, and 6 bases lay outside the gene matches. There are 14 residues in the CDR3. The CDR3 nucleotides read TGTGCCAGCCTTTCGACAGGGGGAAATCAGCCCCAGCATTTT. It specifies CASLSTGGNQPQHF.

On this clonotype itself: The conserved final phenylalanine or tryptophan is absent from the CDR3, which likely points to a read error. CDR3 DNA: TGCAGTGCTAGAGCACTATATCCTACAACCCTGAGGACCGGGGAGCTGTTTTTG. Translated: CSARALYPTTLRTGELFL. V usage is TRBV20-1 and J usage is TRBJ2-2; D is unclear. Germline-derived CDR1 and CDR2 are DFQATT and SNEGSKA (reference sequence). Trimming left V 1 base short and J 5 bases short, with 23 bases between. The CDR3 spans 18 residues.

The chain joins TRBV2 to TRBJ2-7; either TRBD1 or TRBD2 may fit D (5 bases each). The CDR3 extends over 12 amino acids. The V and J ends lost 3 bases and 7 bases respectively, with 10 bases between them. Germline CDR1 reads SNHLY; CDR2 reads FYNNEI. CDR3 protein: CASSDGREEQYF. The CDR3 DNA follows: TGTGCCAGCAGTGATGGCAGGGAGGAGCAGTACTTC.

This clonotype showed up many times. A clone one base away is much larger, so this may be a read error. The chain recombines TRBV7-8 with TRBJ2-2; tentative D call: TRBD1 (6 bases). The CDR3 loop spans 14 amino acids. Germline CDR1 and CDR2: SGHVS and FQNEAQ. This CDR3 reads CASSLYGGEGELCF. CDR3 coding DNA: TGTGCCAGCAGCCTATATGGGGGAGAGGGGGAGCTGTGTTTT.

Notes on this clonotype: This sequence may be a read error, since a much larger clone differs from it by one base. This rearrangement joins TRBV11-2 to TRBJ2-7; D unclear. The germline V gene encodes CDR1 SGHAT and CDR2 FQNNGV. V was clipped by 6 bases and J by 3 bases, with 18 bases between them. The CDR3 is made up of 15 amino acids. CDR3 region: CASRPVRIGGYEQYF. CDR3 in DNA: TGTGCCAGCAGACCCGTCAGAATAGGTGGCTACGAGCAGTACTTC.

This clonotype came up many times. V is TRBV19 and J is TRBJ2-5, with a tentative D call TRBD2 (6 bases). Germline CDR1 LNHDA, CDR2 SQIVND (reference sequence). Trimming removed 5 bases at V and 2 bases at J, with 9 bases between. The CDR3 length is 13 residues. CDR3 bases: TGTGCCAGTAGTTCGACTAGACAAGAGACCCAGTACTTC. It is translated as CASSSTRQETQYF.

In its sample, this clonotype was seen many times. The chain links TRBV4-2 to TRBJ1-1; D call uncertain. V gave up 4 bases and J gave up 4 bases, with 19 bases separating them. The CDR3 is made up of 16 amino acids. Germline loops: CDR1 LGHNA, CDR2 YNFKEQ. CDR3 bases: TGTGCCAGCAGCCGCCTAGGACCTCTCGGAGGCACTGAAGCTTTCTTT. It specifies CASSRLGPLGGTEAFF.

The table lists this clonotype with many counts. The V gene is TRBV11-2, the J gene TRBJ1-2; D not resolved. The germline V gene encodes CDR1 SGHAT and CDR2 FQNNGV. The CDR3 extends over 12 amino acids. Trimming shortened V by 5 bases and J by 5 bases, and 9 bases separated the two germline ends. The CDR3 DNA reads as TGTGCCAGCAGCCCCGGGATGTATGGCTACACCTTC. This gives the protein CASSPGMYGYTF.

This clonotype was found many times. The chain is built from TRBV2 and TRBJ1-2; D unresolved. The CDR3 contains 14 residues. Germline V lookup: CDR1 SNHLY, CDR2 FYNNEI. V was clipped by 2 bases and J by 4 bases, with 11 bases between them. The CDR3 is CASSEQEASYGYTF. The CDR3 DNA reads TGTGCCAGCAGTGAACAGGAGGCGAGCTATGGCTACACCTTC.

This clonotype was seen at least ten times. The V gene is TRBV15, the J gene TRBJ1-1; D is ambiguous. Germline CDR1 LNHNV, CDR2 YYDKDF (reference sequence). The CDR3 contains 17 residues. The germline V and J ends were trimmed by 3 bases and 3 bases, with 20 bases remaining between them. The CDR3 loop reads CATSRDTPSSGDTEAFF. The CDR3 region has the DNA TGTGCCACCAGCAGGGATACCCCATCGTCCGGGGACACTGAAGCTTTCTTT.